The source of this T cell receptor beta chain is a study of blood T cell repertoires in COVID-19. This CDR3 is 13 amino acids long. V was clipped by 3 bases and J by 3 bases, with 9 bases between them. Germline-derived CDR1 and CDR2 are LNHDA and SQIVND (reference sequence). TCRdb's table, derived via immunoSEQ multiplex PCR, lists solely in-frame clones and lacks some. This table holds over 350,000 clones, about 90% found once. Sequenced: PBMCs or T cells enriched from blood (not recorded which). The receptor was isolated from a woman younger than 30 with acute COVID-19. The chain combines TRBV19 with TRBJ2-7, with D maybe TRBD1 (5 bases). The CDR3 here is CASSMTAVYEQYF. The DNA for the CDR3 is TGTGCCAGTAGTATGACAGCAGTCTACGAGCAGTACTTC.